The clone carrying this T cell receptor beta chain came up once. The antigen is unknown. The length of the CDR3 is 13 residues. V lost 7 bases, J lost 6 bases, and 13 bases lay in between. The germline gives CDR1 ENHRY, CDR2 SYGVKD. Researchers took RNA transcripts and amplified the TCR beta CDR3 regions from them. A set of HTBI primers served as the primers for a first-round RT-PCR of the TCR CDR3. From the multiplex PCR reads, TCRdb called clonotypes with MiXCR, one entry per CDR3 protein. There are approximately 400,000 distinct CDR3 sequences in the sample; approximately 20% occur only once, and about 4% lies in the top ten. This sample was taken from a study of T cells in Graves' hyperthyroidism and ophthalmopathy. Points from the study as a whole: Model output signaled ophthalmopathy a median around 5.9 months ahead of onset.

J is TRBJ1-5 and V is TRBV10-3; possibly TRBD1 for D (5 bases). Input material: blood. This sequence originates from a woman aged 18-29 years with Graves' hyperthyroidism. The CDR3 DNA follows: TGTGCCATCACCCCCGGGACGAGTCAGCCCCAGCATTTT. Its protein product is CAITPGTSQPQHF.